The 14 T cell receptor beta chains below were found in one sample sequenced in a study of blood T cells in healthy people across ages. A J-beta primer mix and a sample-barcoded 5' primer were used in a second PCR of about 6 to 12 cycles. MiXCR, run by TCRdb on the 5' RACE reads, gives a single entry per CDR3 protein. This table holds about 780,000 distinct CDR3 sequences, about 46% found once. Sequenced: blood. These receptors originate from a man aged 80 or over in good health.

The sample holds a few counts of this clonotype. The V call is TRBV11-3, the J call TRBJ2-3, with TRBD1 identical over 7 bases. The CDR3 totals 17 residues. The ends lost 1 base at V and 0 bases at J; junction bases unmatched: 7. Germline V gives CDR1 SGHNT, CDR2 YENEEA. CDR3 loop: CASSLGGDRTSTDTQYF. The CDR3 DNA follows: TGTGCCAGCAGCTTAGGTGGGGACAGAACTAGCACAGATACGCAGTATTTT.

The CDR3 sequence is CASSLRRGASAGELFF. The CDR3 DNA reads TGTGCCAGCAGCTTAAGGAGAGGGGCGAGCGCCGGGGAGCTGTTTTTT. The rearrangement joins TRBV7-3 to TRBJ2-2; D may correspond to TRBD1 or TRBD2 (5 bases each). The germline V gene has CDR1 SGHTA and CDR2 FQGTGA. This CDR3 region has 16 residues. Trimming stripped 1 base from V and 6 bases from J, with 15 bases between.

In DNA form, the CDR3 reads TGTGCCAGCAGTGTACTAGCGGGGGACACCGGGGAGCTGTTTTTT. The encoded protein is CASSVLAGDTGELFF. V is TRBV2 and J is TRBJ2-2, with 11 bases fitting TRBD2. CDR3 length: 15 residues. V was clipped by 4 bases and J by 3 bases; unmatched bases: 1. Germline V CDR1 and CDR2: SNHLY, FYNNEI.

This clonotype has only one observation. The genes are TRBV5-4 and TRBJ2-5; 9 positions agree with TRBD2. CDR1 SGHNT and CDR2 YYREEE come from the germline V gene (reference sequence). After removal of 4 bases from V and 5 bases from J, the junction contained 9 bases not matched to a gene. The CDR3 extends over 15 amino acids. The CDR3 region is CASSLQAGGGETQYF. CDR3 DNA sequence: TGTGCCAGCAGCCTCCAAGCGGGAGGAGGGGAGACCCAGTACTTC. Full variable domain (missing parts from reference TRBV5-4 and TRBJ2-5): ETGVTQSPTHLIKTRGQQVTLRCSSQSGHNTVSWYQQALGQGPQFIFQYYREEENGRGNFPPRFSGLQFPNYSSELNVNALELDDSALYLCASSLQAGGGETQYFGPGTRLLVL.

This chain links TRBV20-1 with TRBJ1-2; D perhaps matches TRBD1 (5 bases). V gave up 5 bases and J gave up 4 bases, with 17 bases separating them. CDR3 length: 14 amino acids. Germline CDR1 DFQATT, CDR2 SNEGSKA (reference sequence). The CDR3 DNA is TGCAGTGCTCCGAACGGGGGTATAGGCTATGGCTACACCTTC. The encoded protein is CSAPNGGIGYGYTF.

Of note for this clonotype: Given a much more abundant clone one base away, this may be a read error. V and J are TRBV12-3 or TRBV12-4 and TRBJ2-4, with D uncertain. TRBJ2-7 explains the end of the DNA better; the J call may be wrong. CDR3 length: 16 amino acids. The CDR3 DNA reads as TGTGCCAGCAGTATTGTTGTCGGATCCGACTCCTACGAGCAGTACTTC. Amino acid sequence: CASSIVVGSDSYEQYF.

On this clonotype: This may arise from a read error, as a much more abundant clone is one base away. The chain recombines TRBV20-1 with TRBJ2-7; TRBD2 might be the D (7 bases). This CDR3 is built from 15 residues. Germline V gene data show CDR1 as DFQATT and CDR2 as SNEGSKA (reference sequence). The V end was cut by 3 bases, the J end by 4 bases, with 19 bases between. This chain's CDR3 is CSARARGGYPYEQYF. CDR3 DNA sequence: TGCAGTGCTAGGGCGAGGGGGGGATATCCTTACGAGCAGTACTTC.

In its sample, this clonotype was seen many times. The CDR3 reads CASSERSGYNNEQFF. CDR3 sequence (DNA): TGTGCCAGCAGCGAGCGTAGCGGGTATAACAATGAGCAGTTCTTC. This chain links TRBV2 with TRBJ2-1; 7 nucleotides align to TRBD2. This CDR3 has 15 residues. Trimming at V came to 6 bases and at J to 5 bases, leaving 10 bases not matched to a gene. Germline CDR1 is SNHLY and CDR2 is FYNNEI.

This rearrangement joins TRBV10-3 to TRBJ1-1; D gene unclear. Between the trimmed V and J ends, which lost 4 bases and 1 base, there was a span of 4 bases. Germline V gene data show CDR1 as ENHRY and CDR2 as SYGVKD. The CDR3 totals 12 residues. CDR3: CAISAQNTEAFF. The CDR3 DNA follows: TGTGCCATCAGTGCCCAGAACACTGAAGCTTTCTTT.

In this sample, this clonotype turned up a few times. The V call is TRBV7-2, the J call TRBJ2-2; 8 bases are shared with TRBD2. The CDR3 runs to 14 residues. The junction had 0 bases not matched to a gene; V was cut back by 6 bases and J by 0 bases. The germline gives CDR1 SGHTA, CDR2 FQGNSA. DNA of the CDR3: TGTGCCAGCAGGGGACTAGCGAACACCGGGGAGCTGTTTTTT. Protein product: CASRGLANTGELFF. The entire variable domain, with the rest obtained from reference TRBV7-2 and TRBJ2-2, is as follows: GAGVSQSPSNKVTEKGKDVELRCDPISGHTALYWYRQSLGQGLEFLIYFQGNSAPDKSGLPSDRFSAERTGGSVSTLTIQRTQQEDSAVYLCASRGLANTGELFFGEGSRLTVL.

This clonotype has a handful of counts. The chain has TRBV20-1 and TRBJ2-3; 7 bases are a match to TRBD2. This CDR3 contains 14 residues. The V gene end was trimmed by 6 bases and the J gene end by 6 bases; junction bases not matched to a gene: 12. Germline values: CDR1 DFQATT, CDR2 SNEGSKA (reference sequence). CDR3 residues: CSAPQALGGDTQYF. CDR3 nucleotide sequence: TGCAGTGCGCCCCAGGCGTTGGGGGGGGATACGCAGTATTTT.

The V gene is TRBV7-2, the J gene TRBJ2-2, with a tentative D call TRBD1 (6 bases). V was trimmed by 2 bases and J by 4 bases, leaving 8 bases between them. The CDR3 runs to 14 residues. From germline, CDR1 is SGHTA and CDR2 FQGNSA. CDR3 sequence: CASSLQGRTGELFF. The CDR3 DNA follows: TGTGCCAGCAGCTTACAGGGGCGCACCGGGGAGCTGTTTTTT.

This clonotype was recorded once. The CDR3 sequence: CASSLVGEGSYEQYF. In nucleotides, the CDR3 is TGTGCCAGCAGCTTAGTAGGGGAGGGTTCGTATGAGCAGTACTTC. The chain carries TRBV11-3 and TRBJ2-7; 7 bases agree with TRBD2. The ends lost 1 base at V and 7 bases at J; junction bases unmatched: 10. This CDR3 is 15 amino acids long. Germline lookup yields CDR1 SGHNT and CDR2 YENEEA.

The CDR3: CASSMGLAGVQQYF. DNA of the CDR3: TGTGCCAGCAGTATGGGACTAGCGGGAGTACAGCAGTACTTC. This chain joins TRBV6-5 and TRBJ2-7, with TRBD2 matching 14 bases. The germline CDR1 and CDR2 sequences are MNHEY and SVGAGI. The J segment lost 8 bases and the V segment lost 5 bases, leaving 5 bases of the junction unmatched. This CDR3 contains 14 residues.